Listed here are 4 T cell receptor beta chains from one sample, sequenced in a study of regulatory T cells in long-lasting Graves disease. Libraries of TCR beta came from iRepertoire HTBI primers plus Arm-PCR of CDR3 regions. TCRdb recomputed calls from the multiplex PCR reads with MiXCR, one row per CDR3 protein. The table records hundreds of thousands of distinct CDR3 sequences, around 17% of them present only once. Time point in this sample: newly diagnosed GD, antithyroid drugs for less than 3 months. Preparation of the TCR library used RNA extracted from PBMCs. This same sample was also part of a study on T cells in Graves' hyperthyroidism and ophthalmopathy.

Sequenced material: peripheral blood mononuclear cells (PBMCs), taken at new diagnosis, from a patient treated with antithyroid drugs. The receptors here all came from a man aged 35-49 years with Graves disease.

This clonotype was observed at least ten times. This chain joins TRBV20-1 and TRBJ2-7; D remains ambiguous. Germline V gene lookup returns CDR1 DFQATT and CDR2 SNEGSKA (reference sequence). The CDR3 length is 13 residues. V was shortened by 0 bases and J by 5 bases, with 11 bases between the two germline ends. This CDR3 reads CSARDRQVDEQYF. The DNA of the CDR3 is TGCAGTGCTAGAGATAGGCAAGTAGACGAGCAGTACTTC.

In this sample, this clonotype turned up many times. V gene TRBV4-2 combines with J gene TRBJ2-3, with TRBD2 identical over 9 bases. Germline lookup yields CDR1 LGHNA and CDR2 YNFKEQ. CDR3 length: 16 amino acids. Trimming took 2 bases from V and 0 from J; bases not matched to a gene: 3. The CDR3 protein is CASSQQRGASTDTQYF. The CDR3, as DNA: TGTGCCAGCAGCCAACAGCGGGGGGCTAGCACAGATACGCAGTATTTT.

The chain employs TRBV7-6 and TRBJ2-5; D uncertain. CDR1 is SGHVS and CDR2 is FNYEAQ in the germline V gene. The length of the CDR3 is 13 residues. The V end lost 1 base, the J end lost 4 bases, and 7 bases lay between the germline ends. CDR3 amino acids: CASSLDVAETQYF. The CDR3 nucleotides are TGTGCCAGCAGCTTAGACGTCGCAGAGACCCAGTACTTC.

This clonotype was counted once. At one end, the junction sequence differs from germline, possibly due to a read error. The rearrangement uses TRBV18 and TRBJ2-1; maybe TRBD2 (5 bases). Per the germline V gene, CDR1 is KGHSH and CDR2 is LQKENI. CDR3 length: 15 amino acids. The CDR3 spells CASANAGYSYSEQFF. CDR3 coding DNA: TGTGCCAGCGCAAACGCGGGCTATTCCTACAGTGAGCAGTTCTTC.